Reported below is one T cell receptor (beta chain). Libraries were prepared by immunoSEQ multiplex PCR; TCRdb keeps only in-frame clonotypes and omits some of them. The table lists about 140,000 clones, roughly 82% of them singletons, with roughly 10% in the top ten. V dropped 4 bases and J dropped 2 bases, with 13 bases sitting between them. Germline V gene sequence: CDR1 SGDLS, CDR2 YYNGEE. This CDR3 is 14 amino acids long. The sample originates from a study of blood T cell repertoires in COVID-19. Sequencing was performed on peripheral blood. This chain links TRBV9 with TRBJ2-7; weak D call: TRBD1 (6 bases). The TCR originated in a man aged 55 to 70 with active or convalescent COVID-19. The CDR3 loop is CASSPVGQTYEQYF. As DNA, the CDR3 is TGTGCCAGCAGCCCCGTTGGACAGACCTACGAGCAGTACTTC. The whole variable domain, filled in from reference TRBV9 and TRBJ2-7, reads DSGVTQTPKHLITATGQRVTLRCSPRSGDLSVYWYQQSLDQGLQFLIQYYNGEERAKGNILERFSAQQFPDLHSELNLSSLELGDSALYFCASSPVGQTYEQYFGPGTRLTVT.